Following are 10 T cell receptor beta chains from one sample sequenced in a study of lymphopenia after photon versus proton radiotherapy. The data were produced by immunoSEQ multiplex PCR, yet TCRdb's version contains in-frame clones alone and is incomplete. There are some 16,000 clones in the sample; around 83% occur only once, and around 20% lies in the top ten. The sample was peripheral blood, taken from a patient treated with proton-based radiotherapy. The receptors derive from a man aged 65 to 79 with pancreatic cancer.

The CDR3 loop is CASSLETGGLREQYF. The CDR3 DNA is TGCGCCAGCAGCTTGGAGACAGGGGGCTTAAGGGAGCAGTACTTC. This rearrangement joins TRBV5-1 to TRBJ2-5, with TRBD1 identical over 10 bases. The CDR3 loop spans 15 amino acids. Trimming removed 0 bases from V and 11 bases from J; junction bases left unmatched: 10. Germline V gives CDR1 SGHRS, CDR2 YFSETQ.

V is TRBV5-1 and J is TRBJ1-5; D call uncertain. The CDR3 is 15 residues long. In germline, CDR1 is SGHRS, CDR2 YFSETQ. V lost 0 bases, J lost 0 bases, and 7 bases lay in between. Here the CDR3 DNA reads TGCGCCAGCAGCTTGGGGAGCAATAGCAATCAGCCCCAGCATTTT. Translated: CASSLGSNSNQPQHF.

J is TRBJ2-5 and V is TRBV2, with 12 positions matching TRBD2. There are 15 residues in the CDR3. CDR1 and CDR2 (germline): SNHLY, FYNNEI. V lost 7 bases and J lost 5; bases outside the gene matches: 8. The CDR3 here is CASIPTSGSSETQYF. For the CDR3, the DNA is TGTGCCAGCATTCCGACTAGCGGGAGTTCTGAGACCCAGTACTTC.

The chain joins TRBV11-3 to TRBJ2-7; a weak D match, TRBD2 (6 bases). CDR1 and CDR2 (germline): SGHNT, YENEEA. Trimming took off 6 bases at V and 0 bases at J, with 15 bases between the two ends. The CDR3 has 15 amino acids. The DNA for the CDR3 is TGTGCCAGCAGTCGACCGGGACTTTTCTCCTACGAGCAGTACTTC. Its translation is CASSRPGLFSYEQYF.

The J gene is TRBJ2-1, the V gene TRBV19; perhaps TRBD1 as D (5 bases). Per the germline V gene, CDR1 is LNHDA and CDR2 is SQIVND (reference sequence). Trimming took off 4 bases at V and 6 bases at J, with 13 bases between the two ends. This CDR3 is 14 amino acids long. The CDR3, as DNA: TGTGCCAGTAGTAACCAGGCCCAGGGCAATGAGCAGTTCTTC. Amino acids: CASSNQAQGNEQFF. Full variable domain (remainder filled in from reference TRBV19 and TRBJ2-1): DGGITQSPKYLFRKEGQNVTLSCEQNLNHDAMYWYRQDPGQGLRLIYYSQIVNDFQKGDIAEGYSVSREKKESFPLTVTSAQKNPTAFYLCASSNQAQGNEQFFGPGTRLTVL.

The chain employs TRBV5-1 and TRBJ1-2; no definite D call. From germline, CDR1 is SGHRS and CDR2 YFSETQ. Trimming took 2 bases from V and 0 from J, leaving 5 bases between them. The CDR3 loop spans 13 amino acids. The CDR3 nucleotides read TGCGCCAGCAGCTTCGGACCTAACTATGGCTACACCTTC. It encodes CASSFGPNYGYTF.

The gene calls are TRBV7-8 and TRBJ1-4; D is unresolved. V was trimmed by 1 base and J by 8 bases, leaving 14 bases between them. The CDR3 is 15 amino acids. CDR1 is SGHVS, CDR2 FQNEAQ, per germline. The CDR3 here is CASSLGPANREKLFF. The CDR3 coding sequence is TGTGCCAGCAGCTTAGGCCCGGCTAATAGGGAAAAACTGTTTTTT.

The chain links TRBV18 to TRBJ1-2, with D possibly TRBD1 on 5 matching bases. Trimming took 3 bases from V and 5 from J, leaving 13 bases between them. Germline V gene sequence: CDR1 KGHSH, CDR2 LQKENI. This CDR3 spans 14 amino acids. In DNA, the CDR3 is TGTGCCAGCTCACCCAGTGAGGGGTCATATGGCTACACCTTC. It translates to CASSPSEGSYGYTF.

J is TRBJ1-2 and V is TRBV5-1, with 8 bases matching TRBD1. The germline V gene has CDR1 SGHRS and CDR2 YFSETQ. The trim removed 0 bases at V and 6 bases at J, leaving 4 bases unmatched. The CDR3 is 14 residues long. The CDR3 is CASSLAPGGDGYTF. CDR3 coding DNA: TGCGCCAGCAGCTTGGCCCCAGGGGGCGATGGCTACACCTTC.

J is TRBJ2-7 and V is TRBV30, with D tentatively TRBD1 (5 bases). CDR1 and CDR2 (germline): GTSNPN, SVGIG (reference sequence). The CDR3 consists of 15 residues. V dropped 2 bases and J dropped 2 bases, with 16 bases sitting between them. The CDR3 spells CAWSPITGLTYEQYF. In DNA form, the CDR3 reads TGTGCCTGGAGTCCCATAACAGGCCTCACCTACGAGCAGTACTTC.